A selection of T cell receptor beta chains follows, all from one sample in a study of radiation and T cells in renal cell carcinoma. Measured with immunoSEQ multiplex PCR; TCRdb has only the in-frame clones, and not every one. Altogether 100,000 to 150,000 clones are present, about four fifths being singletons, with the ten largest covering roughly 6%. Sequencing was performed on blood, taken from a patient whose treatment included radiotherapy and nephrectomy. All receptors derive from a man aged 50 or older with renal cell carcinoma. Both conserved end residues are trimmed from each CDR3. A D gene is named only where the DNA matches it firmly.

v_call: TRBV7-9
j_call: TRBJ2-2
cdr3_length: 13
d_call: -
cdr3_aa: ASSLASSGIGELF

v_call: TRBV19
j_call: TRBJ1-2
cdr3_length: 13
d_call: TRBD1
cdr3_aa: ATRWGSDRESGYT

v_call: TRBV20-1
j_call: TRBJ2-1
cdr3_length: 9
d_call: -
cdr3_aa: SANSYNEQF

v_call: TRBV10-3
j_call: TRBJ1-1
cdr3_length: 10
d_call: -
cdr3_aa: AIKQSNTEAF

v_call: TRBV27
j_call: TRBJ2-1
cdr3_length: 14
d_call: TRBD1
cdr3_aa: ASSRRGQGVYNEQF

v_call: TRBV30
j_call: TRBJ2-1
cdr3_length: 12
d_call: TRBD1
cdr3_aa: AWSVLDRGNEQF

v_call: TRBV27
j_call: TRBJ2-7
cdr3_length: 14
d_call: TRBD2
cdr3_aa: ASSLKWTSALYEQY

v_call: TRBV10-3
j_call: TRBJ1-3
cdr3_length: 13
d_call: -
cdr3_aa: AISVGGPSGNTIY

v_call: TRBV2
j_call: TRBJ2-5
cdr3_length: 12
d_call: TRBD1
cdr3_aa: ASRAGTGDPAQY

v_call: TRBV10-3
j_call: TRBJ2-3
cdr3_length: 11
d_call: TRBD2
cdr3_aa: AMSLAGTDTQY

v_call: TRBV2
j_call: TRBJ1-6
cdr3_length: 12
d_call: TRBD1
cdr3_aa: ASEQGGVNSPLH

v_call: TRBV5-1
j_call: TRBJ2-6
cdr3_length: 15
d_call: TRBD1
cdr3_aa: ASSFWDSGSGANVLT

v_call: TRBV7-6
j_call: TRBJ2-1
cdr3_length: 11
d_call: -
cdr3_aa: ASSGGVNNEQF

v_call: TRBV9
j_call: TRBJ2-5
cdr3_length: 12
d_call: -
cdr3_aa: ASSVDGYQETQY

v_call: TRBV6-6
j_call: TRBJ2-1
cdr3_length: 11
d_call: -
cdr3_aa: ASSYDPRREQF

v_call: TRBV6-4
j_call: TRBJ2-7
cdr3_length: 12
d_call: TRBD1
cdr3_aa: ATKTTGGFYEQY

v_call: TRBV27
j_call: TRBJ2-7
cdr3_length: 11
d_call: TRBD1
cdr3_aa: ASSFRTGLEQY

v_call: TRBV19
j_call: TRBJ2-2
cdr3_length: 13
d_call: TRBD1
cdr3_aa: ASSTGQGDTGELF

v_call: TRBV9
j_call: TRBJ2-2
cdr3_length: 12
d_call: -
cdr3_aa: ASSSRGDTGELF

v_call: TRBV7-2
j_call: TRBJ1-4
cdr3_length: 12
d_call: -
cdr3_aa: ASSPGLSNEKLF

v_call: TRBV4-3
j_call: TRBJ2-2
cdr3_length: 15
d_call: -
cdr3_aa: ASSQDRVMRGTGELF

v_call: TRBV19
j_call: TRBJ1-5
cdr3_length: 11
d_call: -
cdr3_aa: ASNRQLNQPQH

v_call: TRBV7-2
j_call: TRBJ2-7
cdr3_length: 14
d_call: TRBD2
cdr3_aa: ASSAGLAGANYEQY

v_call: TRBV6-6
j_call: TRBJ1-4
cdr3_length: 11
d_call: -
cdr3_aa: ASSYRGGEKLF

v_call: TRBV15
j_call: TRBJ2-5
cdr3_length: 13
d_call: -
cdr3_aa: ATSRDRAGSETQY

v_call: TRBV5-5
j_call: TRBJ2-3
cdr3_length: 11
d_call: -
cdr3_aa: ASSGVREDTQY

v_call: TRBV18
j_call: TRBJ1-1
cdr3_length: 13
d_call: -
cdr3_aa: ASSPWGDMNTEAF

v_call: TRBV5-1
j_call: TRBJ2-5
cdr3_length: 9
d_call: -
cdr3_aa: ASRREETQY

v_call: TRBV6-1
j_call: TRBJ2-7
cdr3_length: 11
d_call: TRBD1
cdr3_aa: ASRLGQAYEQY

v_call: TRBV4-1
j_call: TRBJ2-3
cdr3_length: 14
d_call: -
cdr3_aa: ASSQEVAGYTDTQY

v_call: TRBV6-5
j_call: TRBJ1-2
cdr3_length: 12
d_call: TRBD1
cdr3_aa: ASRKTGSSYGYT

v_call: TRBV7-3
j_call: TRBJ1-1
cdr3_length: 12
d_call: -
cdr3_aa: ASSLQGPNTEAF

v_call: TRBV7-2
j_call: TRBJ2-7
cdr3_length: 14
d_call: TRBD2
cdr3_aa: ASSSRGLAGRGEQY

v_call: TRBV6-1
j_call: TRBJ2-3
cdr3_length: 13
d_call: TRBD2
cdr3_aa: ASSRLAGDTDTQY

v_call: TRBV27
j_call: TRBJ2-7
cdr3_length: 13
d_call: TRBD1
cdr3_aa: ASRELGQGAEEQY

v_call: TRBV25-1
j_call: TRBJ1-1
cdr3_length: 11
d_call: -
cdr3_aa: ASSGRIGTEAF

v_call: TRBV9
j_call: TRBJ2-3
cdr3_length: 12
d_call: -
cdr3_aa: ASSAQTTTDTQY

v_call: TRBV20-1
j_call: TRBJ2-5
cdr3_length: 9
d_call: -
cdr3_aa: SARDGETQY

v_call: TRBV9
j_call: TRBJ2-5
cdr3_length: 13
d_call: -
cdr3_aa: ASSVGPERGETQY

v_call: TRBV28
j_call: TRBJ1-2
cdr3_length: 10
d_call: -
cdr3_aa: ASSRGRGGYT

v_call: TRBV6-6
j_call: TRBJ1-5
cdr3_length: 11
d_call: -
cdr3_aa: ASRGLKNQPQH

v_call: TRBV5-1
j_call: TRBJ1-2
cdr3_length: 12
d_call: TRBD1
cdr3_aa: ASSPGQGPYGYT

v_call: TRBV7-6
j_call: TRBJ2-7
cdr3_length: 14
d_call: -
cdr3_aa: ASSLESAGRGYEQY

v_call: TRBV7-2
j_call: TRBJ2-5
cdr3_length: 13
d_call: -
cdr3_aa: ASSLAPDRRETQY

v_call: TRBV5-1
j_call: TRBJ2-6
cdr3_length: 13
d_call: TRBD1
cdr3_aa: ASSLVSGGADVLT

v_call: TRBV19
j_call: TRBJ1-1
cdr3_length: 10
d_call: -
cdr3_aa: ASKDSTKEAF

v_call: TRBV4-3
j_call: TRBJ2-3
cdr3_length: 13
d_call: -
cdr3_aa: ASSQDEYSADTQY

v_call: TRBV6-1
j_call: TRBJ2-7
cdr3_length: 13
d_call: TRBD1
cdr3_aa: ASSERDRRTYEQY

v_call: TRBV7-9
j_call: TRBJ1-1
cdr3_length: 13
d_call: -
cdr3_aa: ASSLYGTMNTEAF

v_call: TRBV30
j_call: TRBJ1-5
cdr3_length: 11
d_call: -
cdr3_aa: AWSPNSNQPQH

v_call: TRBV5-4
j_call: TRBJ1-3
cdr3_length: 12
d_call: -
cdr3_aa: ASSPDRRGNTIY

v_call: TRBV9
j_call: TRBJ1-1
cdr3_length: 10
d_call: -
cdr3_aa: ASSVVRGEAF

v_call: TRBV2
j_call: TRBJ2-1
cdr3_length: 13
d_call: -
cdr3_aa: ASSLQGGSYNEQF